This T cell receptor (beta chain) was recovered during a study of blood T cells in healthy people across ages. Overall study results and limits: Older age went with lower TCR beta diversity per million T cells, in a roughly linear way.

The V and J ends lost 2 bases and 0 bases respectively, with 10 bases between them. This CDR3 has 14 amino acids. CDR1 and CDR2 from the germline V gene are DFQATT and SNEGSKA (reference sequence). To note about this clonotype: The antigen remains unidentified.

It was with a sample-barcoded 5' primer and a J-beta primer mix that a second PCR of roughly 7 to 12 cycles was run. Each CDR3 protein gets one entry after TCRdb re-called the 5' RACE reads with MiXCR. The sample shows 1.5 million to 2 million distinct CDR3 sequences, 28% of them seen only once. The sequence was obtained from a woman younger than 45 in good health. The sequenced sample was blood. The chain links TRBV20-1 to TRBJ1-1; no firm D call. The CDR3 nucleotides read TGCAGTGCTAGATCCCAGCTCATGAACACTGAAGCTTTCTTT. Protein sequence: CSARSQLMNTEAFF.